The present entry profiles one T cell receptor beta chain with its context. Recruited during active infection, patients (from Seattle) were subsequently followed longitudinally. This specimen belongs to a study of blood T cell repertoires in COVID-19. At the level of the study: Spain, Italy and the United States supplied samples that represented acute and convalescent COVID-19. Sources were T cells, B-cell-depleted T cells, or PBMCs; the material itself was cDNA or gDNA.

The ends lost 2 bases at V and 1 base at J; junction bases unmatched: 10. Germline lookup yields CDR1 KGHSH and CDR2 LQKENI. This CDR3 is 17 amino acids long. In the authors' methods: Reference gene primer amplification gave nucleated cell count estimates. Generated by immunoSEQ multiplex PCR, the TCRdb table keeps only in-frame clones and is missing some. The V and J calls and clone size come from that table; D and trimming were worked out from the DNA. The sample yields 75,000 to 90,000 clones, around 82% seen once. What was sequenced was peripheral blood. This sequence was found in a man aged 60 to 75 with COVID-19, enrolled during active disease. The J gene is TRBJ2-5, the V gene TRBV18; 7 nucleotides line up with TRBD2. DNA for the CDR3: TGTGCCAGCTCACCAGAGGAGGGGACTATGCGCCAAGAGACCCAGTACTTC. It codes for CASSPEEGTMRQETQYF.